Reported below is one T cell receptor beta chain. Its matching antigen is unknown. The time point is: baseline, week 1 (first vaccination visit). Indicated treatment: pre-vaccination baseline after standard-of-care therapy. These data come from a study of a mutant IDH1 vaccine in newly diagnosed glioma. Background on the study: Every participant had undergone radiotherapy, temozolomide, or both before, and most underwent both.

Libraries were prepared by immunoSEQ multiplex PCR; TCRdb keeps only in-frame clonotypes and omits some of them. Altogether tens of thousands of clones are present, approximately 90% being singletons, with the ten largest covering around 5%. Findings and limits, study-wide: Pseudoprogression apparently tracked independently of changes in top peripheral T cell clonotypes.

This sequence was found in a middle-aged woman with glioma. The sample here was PBMCs, taken from a glioma patient treated with radiotherapy, temozolomide or both.

The CDR3 is CASSLMGGTEQFF. The CDR3 DNA is TGTGCCAGCAGCCTAATGGGGGGGACTGAGCAGTTCTTC. The chain is built from TRBV5-4 and TRBJ2-1; 7 nucleotides align to TRBD2. Germline trimming cut 4 bases from V and 9 bases from J; bases unmatched to any gene: 7. This CDR3 contains 13 residues. Germline loops: CDR1 SGHNT, CDR2 YYREEE (reference sequence).